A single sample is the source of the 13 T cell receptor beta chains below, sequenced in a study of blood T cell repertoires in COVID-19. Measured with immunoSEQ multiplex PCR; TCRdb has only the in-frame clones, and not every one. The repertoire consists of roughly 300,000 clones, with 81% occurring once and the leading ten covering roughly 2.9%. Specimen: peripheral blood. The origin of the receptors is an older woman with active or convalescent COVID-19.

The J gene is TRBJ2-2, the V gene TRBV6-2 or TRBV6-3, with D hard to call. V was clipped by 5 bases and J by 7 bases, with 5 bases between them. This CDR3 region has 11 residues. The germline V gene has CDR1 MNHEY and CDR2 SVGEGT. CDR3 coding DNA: TGTGCCAGCAGTCAAATCGGGGAGCTGTTTTTT. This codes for CASSQIGELFF.

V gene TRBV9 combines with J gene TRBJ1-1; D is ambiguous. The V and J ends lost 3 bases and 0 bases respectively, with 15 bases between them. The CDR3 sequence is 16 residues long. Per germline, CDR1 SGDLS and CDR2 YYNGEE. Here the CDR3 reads CASSGGGNPVNTEAFF. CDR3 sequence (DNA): TGTGCCAGCAGCGGAGGAGGGAACCCGGTGAACACTGAAGCTTTCTTT.

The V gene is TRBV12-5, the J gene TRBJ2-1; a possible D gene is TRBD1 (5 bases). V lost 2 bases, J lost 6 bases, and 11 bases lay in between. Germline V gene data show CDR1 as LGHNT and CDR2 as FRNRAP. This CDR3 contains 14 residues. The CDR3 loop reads CASGLSTVINEQFF. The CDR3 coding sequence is TGTGCTAGTGGTTTGTCGACAGTAATCAATGAGCAGTTCTTC.

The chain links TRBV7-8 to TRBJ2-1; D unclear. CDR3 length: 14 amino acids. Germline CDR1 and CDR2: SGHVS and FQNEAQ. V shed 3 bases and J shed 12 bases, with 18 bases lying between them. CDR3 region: CASSFTMYQSGQFF. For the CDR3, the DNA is TGTGCCAGCAGCTTCACAATGTATCAATCTGGGCAGTTCTTC.

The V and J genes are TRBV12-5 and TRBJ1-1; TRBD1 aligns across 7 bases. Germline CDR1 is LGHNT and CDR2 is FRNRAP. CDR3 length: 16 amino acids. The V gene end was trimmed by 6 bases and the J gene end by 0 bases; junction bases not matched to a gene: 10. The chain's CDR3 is CASGRGQTSMNTEAFF. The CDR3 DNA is TGTGCTAGTGGAAGGGGACAGACATCTATGAACACTGAAGCTTTCTTT.

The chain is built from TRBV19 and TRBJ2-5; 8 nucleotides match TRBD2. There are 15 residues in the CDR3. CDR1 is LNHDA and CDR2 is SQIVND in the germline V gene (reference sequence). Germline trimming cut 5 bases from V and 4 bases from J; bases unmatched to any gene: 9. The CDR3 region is CASSLGTSRGETQYF. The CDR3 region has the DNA TGTGCCAGTAGTCTGGGGACTAGTCGGGGAGAGACCCAGTACTTC.

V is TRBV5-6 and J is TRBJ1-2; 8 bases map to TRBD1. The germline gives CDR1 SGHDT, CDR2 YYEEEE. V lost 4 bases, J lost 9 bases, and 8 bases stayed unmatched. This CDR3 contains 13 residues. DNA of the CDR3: TGTGCCAGCAGCACCGGACAGGGCCCAAGCTACACCTTC. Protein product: CASSTGQGPSYTF.

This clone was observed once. This CDR3 is CAISEQEGNEQYF. The CDR3 nucleotides are TGTGCCATCAGTGAGCAGGAGGGTAACGAGCAGTACTTC. The rearrangement joins TRBV10-3 to TRBJ2-7, with TRBD2 as a possible D gene (6 bases). With 2 bases removed from V and 5 bases from J, the gap between germline ends came to 10 bases. The CDR3 runs 13 residues. From germline, CDR1 is ENHRY and CDR2 SYGVKD.

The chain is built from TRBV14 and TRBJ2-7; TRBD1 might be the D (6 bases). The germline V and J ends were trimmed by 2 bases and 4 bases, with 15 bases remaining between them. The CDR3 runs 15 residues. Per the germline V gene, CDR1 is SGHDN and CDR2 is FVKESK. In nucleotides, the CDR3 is TGTGCCAGCAGCCAAAGCGTGACAGGTTATTACGAGCAGTACTTC. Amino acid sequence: CASSQSVTGYYEQYF.

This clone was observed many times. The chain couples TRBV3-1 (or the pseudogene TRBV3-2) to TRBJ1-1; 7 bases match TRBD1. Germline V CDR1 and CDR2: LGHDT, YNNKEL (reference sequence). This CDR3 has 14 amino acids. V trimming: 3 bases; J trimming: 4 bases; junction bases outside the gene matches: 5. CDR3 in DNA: TGTGCCAGCAGCCACTTTACAGGGGCCACTGAAGCTTTCTTT. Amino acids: CASSHFTGATEAFF.

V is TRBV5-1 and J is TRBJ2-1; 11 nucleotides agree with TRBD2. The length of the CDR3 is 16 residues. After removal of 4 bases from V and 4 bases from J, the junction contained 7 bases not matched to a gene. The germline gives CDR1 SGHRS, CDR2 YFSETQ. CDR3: CASSLTTSGSYNEQFF. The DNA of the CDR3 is TGCGCCAGCAGCCTGACTACTAGCGGGAGTTACAATGAGCAGTTCTTC.

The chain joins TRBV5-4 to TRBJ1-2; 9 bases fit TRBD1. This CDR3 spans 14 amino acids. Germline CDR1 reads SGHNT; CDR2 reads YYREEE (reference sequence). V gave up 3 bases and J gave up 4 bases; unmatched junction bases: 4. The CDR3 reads CASSSDRGFYGYTF. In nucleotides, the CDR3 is TGTGCCAGCAGCTCGGACAGGGGATTCTATGGCTACACCTTC.

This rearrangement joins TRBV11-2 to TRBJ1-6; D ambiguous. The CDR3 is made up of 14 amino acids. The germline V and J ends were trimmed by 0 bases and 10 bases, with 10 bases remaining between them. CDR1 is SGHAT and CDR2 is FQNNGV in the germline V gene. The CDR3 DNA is TGTGCCAGCAGCTTAGATCCGGGTTTGTCACCCCTCCACTTT. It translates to CASSLDPGLSPLHF.